At least ten counts were recorded for the clone carrying this T cell receptor (beta chain). Its specificity is unknown. This specimen comes from a study of T cell repertoires in cytomegalovirus infection. The CDR3 length is 14 residues. V was trimmed by 3 bases and J by 3 bases, leaving 11 bases between them. Germline lookup yields CDR1 SGHTA and CDR2 FQGNSA. Points from the study as a whole: Totalled public TCR beta family frequency picked out people who carried CMV plus the relevant HLA.

TCRdb reprocessed the reads with MiXCR, giving one entry per CDR3 protein. Of 200,000 to 250,000 distinct CDR3 sequences listed, 9% to 15% are singletons. The genes are TRBV7-2 and TRBJ2-5; D gene uncertain. This clonotype was obtained from a human donor in good health (CMV status not recorded). Some clones in this sample may be carry-over from other donors' samples. The sequenced material came from PBMCs. The CDR3 DNA reads as TGTGCCAGCAGCTTCGGGTCCCGGGAAGAGACCCAGTACTTC. Amino acids: CASSFGSREETQYF.